This T cell receptor beta chain was captured by sequencing in a study of blood T cell repertoires in COVID-19. Study-level information: Acute-phase and convalescent COVID-19 samples originated in the United States, Italy and Spain. PBMCs, B-cell-depleted T cells, or T cells were the source of the cDNA or gDNA that made up the material.

Authors' processing steps: It was from reference gene primer amplification that nucleated cell counts were estimated. The table came from immunoSEQ multiplex PCR; TCRdb's copy has only in-frame clones and leaves some out. The DNA was the basis for D and trimming; V, J and clone size are from that table. The sample records some 75,000 clones, about 76% being singletons. The CDR3 loop spans 12 amino acids. V was clipped by 6 bases and J by 3 bases, with 9 bases between them. This TCR derives from a woman older than 75 with active or convalescent COVID-19. Sequenced sample: peripheral blood. V usage is TRBV12-3 or TRBV12-4 and J usage is TRBJ2-7; D is possibly TRBD1 (5 bases). The CDR3 region has the DNA TGTGCCAGCAGGCGACAGATCTACGAGCAGTACTTC. As protein: CASRRQIYEQYF.